What follows describes a single T cell receptor (beta chain). This receptor's antigen is unknown. Within one base of it there is no much larger clone, and no base qualities were kept. Relative to germline, V is missing 6 bases and J is missing 3 bases, with 3 bases of the junction outside any gene match. The CDR3 runs 15 amino acids, cysteine and phenylalanine included. Only CDR3 DNA remains: 45 bases, in frame from the first base. According to the germline V gene, CDR1 reads SNHLY and CDR2 reads FYNNEI. The sample comes from a study of blood T cell repertoires in COVID-19 (dated by TCRdb to 2018 to 2021). For the study in its entirety: Samples from collaborators originated in the United States, Italy and Spain and spanned both the acute and convalescent phases of COVID-19. The samples were drawn from two sources: the first 160 participants of the ongoing ImmuneRACE study, and over 950 subjects contributed by 6 global collaborators. Deeply sampled blood TCRbeta repertoires from subjects exposed to, actively infected with, or recovered from COVID-19 were included in the dataset. The prospective study material was composed of cDNA or gDNA derived from T cells, B-cell-depleted T cells, or PBMCs. Where HLA class I and class II types were available, the types were taken from metadata supplied by the sample provider, not from assay-based typing. The repertoires were made available in a free public database intended to serve as a resource for research on the immune response to SARS-CoV-2. The sample metadata nearly always contained a de-identified subject ID, COVID-19 status, age in years and sex. Overall study results and their limits: The quantity of clinical and demographic metadata differed by source and by participant and was supplied without curation.

TCRbeta CDR3 regions were amplified from genomic DNA using the immunoSEQ Assay, a bias-controlled multiplex PCR. From the authors' description of their analysis: Nucleated cell counts per sample were estimated from amplification of reference gene primers within the assay. Sequence reads were collapsed and filtered to measure the absolute abundance of every unique TCRbeta CDR3 rearrangement. For each sample, productive Simpson clonality was calculated as the square root of Simpson's diversity index across productive rearrangements. TCRdb limited this immuneACCESS table to in-frame rearrangements with V and J called. A share of clones is missing; checked studies link under half to unresolved V genes, and the rest is unexplained. That table is the source of V, J and clone size, and D and trimming were worked out from the DNA. This sample gives 250,000 or so clones in total; roughly 86% of them show up just once. About 0.74% of the sample belongs to the ten largest clones.

Collaborating institutions collected whole blood in K2EDTA tubes following their own protocols. For TCRbeta analysis, collaborator samples were shipped as frozen whole blood, as isolated PBMCs, or as DNA extracted from either sample type. The rearrangement joined TRBV2 to TRBJ2-7, with 15 middle bases fitting TRBD2. Sequenced: peripheral blood. This TCR was recovered from a woman aged 25 to 39 with acute or convalescent COVID-19. The nucleotides are TGTGCCAGCAGCGAGGGACTAGCGGGAGGCTACGAGCAGTACTTC. It encodes CASSEGLAGGYEQYF.